The clone carrying this T cell receptor beta chain was seen more than once but under ten times. No antigen is known for it. Germline V gives CDR1 MNHNY, CDR2 SVGAGI (reference sequence). The germline V and J ends were trimmed by 6 bases and 4 bases, with 10 bases remaining between them. The CDR3 spans 13 residues. The data belong to a study of beta chain features in type 1 diabetes. Study-wide results and limits: Still unanswered here is whether HLA type influences TCRB rearrangement.

Every bit of the isolated RNA underwent reverse transcription, so sequencing read expressed TCRB transcripts. Deep immunoSEQ sequencing covered naive, central memory and regulatory T cell samples. Only in-frame clones appear in the TCRdb table, and some are missing; sequencing was by immunoSEQ multiplex PCR. This sample yields a few hundred thousand clones, of which 15% to 20% are seen a single time; 0.044% belongs to the top ten. Per donor, one heparinised blood draw averaged roughly 110 mL. The purity of all sorted populations exceeded 95%. The sample consisted of naive CD4+ T cells from blood. J is TRBJ2-1 and V is TRBV6-6; D might be TRBD1 (6 bases). The receptor's source is a woman in her late teens or twenties in good health. For the CDR3, the DNA is TGTGCCAGCAGGTCGGACAGTTACAATGAGCAGTTCTTC. This encodes CASRSDSYNEQFF.